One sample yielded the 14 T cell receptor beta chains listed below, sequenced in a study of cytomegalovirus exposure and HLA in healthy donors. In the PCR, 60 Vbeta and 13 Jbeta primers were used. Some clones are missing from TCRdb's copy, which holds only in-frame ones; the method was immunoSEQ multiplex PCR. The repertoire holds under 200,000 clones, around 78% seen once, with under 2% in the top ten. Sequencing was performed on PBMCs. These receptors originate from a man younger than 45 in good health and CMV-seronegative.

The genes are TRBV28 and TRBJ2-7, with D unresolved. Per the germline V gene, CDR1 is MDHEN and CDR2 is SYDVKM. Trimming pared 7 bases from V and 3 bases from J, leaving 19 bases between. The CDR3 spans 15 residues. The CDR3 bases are TGTGCCAGCACCCTCGAGTCAGGTGGCAGCTACGAGCAGTACTTC. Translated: CASTLESGGSYEQYF.

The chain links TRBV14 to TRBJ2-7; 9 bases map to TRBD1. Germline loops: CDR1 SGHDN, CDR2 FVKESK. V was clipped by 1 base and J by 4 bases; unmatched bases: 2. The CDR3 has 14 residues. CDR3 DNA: TGTGCCAGCAGCCAAGCGGGACAGGGTTACGAGCAGTACTTC. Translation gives CASSQAGQGYEQYF.

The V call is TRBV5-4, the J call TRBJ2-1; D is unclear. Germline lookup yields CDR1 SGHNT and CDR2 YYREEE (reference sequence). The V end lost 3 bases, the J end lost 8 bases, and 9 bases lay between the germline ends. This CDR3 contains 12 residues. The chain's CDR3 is CASSSPRYEQFF. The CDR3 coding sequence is TGTGCCAGCAGCTCGCCGCGATATGAGCAGTTCTTC.

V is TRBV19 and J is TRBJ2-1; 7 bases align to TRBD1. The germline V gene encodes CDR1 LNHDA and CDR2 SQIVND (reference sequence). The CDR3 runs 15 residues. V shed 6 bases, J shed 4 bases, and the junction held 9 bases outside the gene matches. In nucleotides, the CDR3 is TGTGCCAGTAGCCCAGGTGGGACAGCTTACAATGAGCAGTTCTTC. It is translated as CASSPGGTAYNEQFF.

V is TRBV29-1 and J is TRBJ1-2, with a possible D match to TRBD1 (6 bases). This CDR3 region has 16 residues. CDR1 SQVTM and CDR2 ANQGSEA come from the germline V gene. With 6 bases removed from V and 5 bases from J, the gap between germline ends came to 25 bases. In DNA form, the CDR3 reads TGCAGCGTCCCAGGAAACAGGGCGATCCCCCTATATGGCTACACCTTC. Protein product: CSVPGNRAIPLYGYTF.

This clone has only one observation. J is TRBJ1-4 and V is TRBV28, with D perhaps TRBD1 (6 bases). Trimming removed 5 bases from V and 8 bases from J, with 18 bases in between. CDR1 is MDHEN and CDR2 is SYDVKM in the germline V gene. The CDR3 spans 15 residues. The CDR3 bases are TGTGCCAGCAGTGCGGACAGCTTCAGGGGAGAAAAACTGTTTTTT. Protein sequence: CASSADSFRGEKLFF.

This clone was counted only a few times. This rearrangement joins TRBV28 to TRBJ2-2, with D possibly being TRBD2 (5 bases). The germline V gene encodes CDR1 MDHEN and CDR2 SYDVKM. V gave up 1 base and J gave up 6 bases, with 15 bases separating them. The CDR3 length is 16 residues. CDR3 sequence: CASSLYGRRVPGELFF. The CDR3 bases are TGTGCCAGCAGTTTATATGGCAGGCGGGTCCCCGGGGAGCTGTTTTTT.

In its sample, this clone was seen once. In DNA, the CDR3 is TGTGCCAGCAGTTTAGGGACAGGTGTTGGAAACACCATATATTTT. Translated, it gives CASSLGTGVGNTIYF. The J gene is TRBJ1-3, the V gene TRBV27; 8 nucleotides align to TRBD1. The germline V gene encodes CDR1 MNHEY and CDR2 SMNVEV (reference sequence). V gave up 2 bases and J gave up 3 bases; unmatched junction bases: 3. This CDR3 comprises 15 residues.

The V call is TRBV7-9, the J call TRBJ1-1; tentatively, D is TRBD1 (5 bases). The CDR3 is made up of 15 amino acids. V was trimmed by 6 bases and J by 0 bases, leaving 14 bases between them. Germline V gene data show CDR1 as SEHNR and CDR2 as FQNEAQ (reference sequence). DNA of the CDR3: TGTGCCAGCAGACCAAGACAGACAATGAACACTGAAGCTTTCTTT. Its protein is CASRPRQTMNTEAFF. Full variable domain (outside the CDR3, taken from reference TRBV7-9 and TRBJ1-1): DTGVSQNPRHKITKRGQNVTFRCDPISEHNRLYWYRQTLGQGPEFLTYFQNEAQLEKSRLLSDRFSAERPKGSFSTLEIQRTEQGDSAMYLCASRPRQTMNTEAFFGQGTRLTVV.

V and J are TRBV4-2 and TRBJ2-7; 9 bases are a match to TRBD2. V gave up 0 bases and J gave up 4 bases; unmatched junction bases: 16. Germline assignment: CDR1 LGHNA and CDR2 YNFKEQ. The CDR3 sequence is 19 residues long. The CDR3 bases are TGTGCCAGCAGCCAAGATTCGACGAGGAGATTAGCGGGAGTGTACGAGCAGTACTTC. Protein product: CASSQDSTRRLAGVYEQYF.

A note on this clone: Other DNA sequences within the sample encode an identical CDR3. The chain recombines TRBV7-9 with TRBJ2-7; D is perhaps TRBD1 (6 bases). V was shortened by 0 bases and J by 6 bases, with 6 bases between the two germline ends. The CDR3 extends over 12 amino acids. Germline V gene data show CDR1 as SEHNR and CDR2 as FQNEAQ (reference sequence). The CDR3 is CASSLAGGEQYF. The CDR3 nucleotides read TGTGCCAGCAGCTTAGCAGGGGGCGAGCAGTACTTC.

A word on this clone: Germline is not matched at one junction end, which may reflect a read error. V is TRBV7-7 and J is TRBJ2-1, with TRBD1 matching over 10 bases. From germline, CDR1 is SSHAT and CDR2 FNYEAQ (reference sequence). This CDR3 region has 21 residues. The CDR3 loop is CASSPSTGGIGDTGTGNEQFF. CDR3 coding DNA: TGTGCTAGCAGCCCATCGACAGGGGGCATTGGCGACACGGGCACGGGCAATGAGCAGTTCTTC.

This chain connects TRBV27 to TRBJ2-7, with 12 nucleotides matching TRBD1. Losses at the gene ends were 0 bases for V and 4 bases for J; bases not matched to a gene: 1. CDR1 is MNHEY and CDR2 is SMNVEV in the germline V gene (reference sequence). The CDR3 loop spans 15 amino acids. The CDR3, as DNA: TGTGCCAGCAGTTTATCGGGACAGGGGGCGTACGAGCAGTACTTC. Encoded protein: CASSLSGQGAYEQYF.

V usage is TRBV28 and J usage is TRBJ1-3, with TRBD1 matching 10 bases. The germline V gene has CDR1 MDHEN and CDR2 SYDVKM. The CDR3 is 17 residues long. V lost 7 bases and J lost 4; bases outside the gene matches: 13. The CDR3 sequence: CASTRQRQGARGNTIYF. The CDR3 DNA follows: TGTGCCAGCACCCGACAGCGACAGGGGGCGCGCGGAAACACCATATATTTT.